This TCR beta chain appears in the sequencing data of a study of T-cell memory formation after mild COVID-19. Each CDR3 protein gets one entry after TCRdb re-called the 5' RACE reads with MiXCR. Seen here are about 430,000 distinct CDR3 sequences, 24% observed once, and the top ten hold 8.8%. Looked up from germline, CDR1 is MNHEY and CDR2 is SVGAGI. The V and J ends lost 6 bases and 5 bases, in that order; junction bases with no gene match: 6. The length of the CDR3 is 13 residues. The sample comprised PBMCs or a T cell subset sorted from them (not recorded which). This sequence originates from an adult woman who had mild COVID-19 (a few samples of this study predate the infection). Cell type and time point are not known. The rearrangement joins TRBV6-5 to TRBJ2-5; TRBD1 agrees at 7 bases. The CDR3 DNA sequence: TGTGCCAGCAGACACAGGGGTTGGGAGACCCAGTACTTC. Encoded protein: CASRHRGWETQYF.